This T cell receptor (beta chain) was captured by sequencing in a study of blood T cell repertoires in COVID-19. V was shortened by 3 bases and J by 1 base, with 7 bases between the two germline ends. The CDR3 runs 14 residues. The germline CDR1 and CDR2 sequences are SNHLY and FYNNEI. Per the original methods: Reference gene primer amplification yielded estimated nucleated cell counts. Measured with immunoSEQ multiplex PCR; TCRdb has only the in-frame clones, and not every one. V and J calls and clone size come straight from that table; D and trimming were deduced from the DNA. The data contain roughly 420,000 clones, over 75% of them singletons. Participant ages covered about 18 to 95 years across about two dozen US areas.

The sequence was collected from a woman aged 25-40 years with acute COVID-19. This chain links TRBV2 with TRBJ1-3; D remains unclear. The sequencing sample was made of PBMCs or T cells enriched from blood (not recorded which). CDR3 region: CASSDPPSGNTIYF. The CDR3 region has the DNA TGTGCCAGCAGTGACCCCCCATCTGGAAACACCATATATTTT.